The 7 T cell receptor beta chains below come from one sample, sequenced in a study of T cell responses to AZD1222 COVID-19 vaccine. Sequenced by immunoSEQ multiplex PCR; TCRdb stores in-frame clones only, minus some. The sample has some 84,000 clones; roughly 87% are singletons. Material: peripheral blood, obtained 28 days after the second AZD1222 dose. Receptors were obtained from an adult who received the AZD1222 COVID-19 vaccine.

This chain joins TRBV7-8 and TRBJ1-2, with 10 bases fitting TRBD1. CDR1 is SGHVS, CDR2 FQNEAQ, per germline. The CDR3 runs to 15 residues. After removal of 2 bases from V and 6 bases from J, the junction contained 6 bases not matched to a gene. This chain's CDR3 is CASSLQGQGQDGYTF. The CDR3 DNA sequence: TGTGCCAGCAGCTTACAGGGACAGGGGCAGGATGGCTACACCTTC.

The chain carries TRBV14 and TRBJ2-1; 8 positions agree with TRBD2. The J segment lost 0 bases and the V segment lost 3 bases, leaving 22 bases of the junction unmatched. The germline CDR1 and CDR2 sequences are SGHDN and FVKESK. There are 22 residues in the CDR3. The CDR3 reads CASSHPGRGAGGGTTSYNEQFF. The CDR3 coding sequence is TGTGCCAGCAGCCACCCCGGTCGGGGGGCAGGCGGGGGGACTACCTCCTACAATGAGCAGTTCTTC.

As DNA, the CDR3 is TGTGCCAGCAGCTTAGAGCAGGGAGTTGCTCCCCAGCATTTT. This gives the protein CASSLEQGVAPQHF. The chain combines TRBV7-6 with TRBJ1-5, with D maybe TRBD1 (5 bases). CDR3 length equals 14 residues. The germline CDR1 and CDR2 sequences are SGHVS and FNYEAQ. Trimming shortened V by 1 base and J by 10 bases, and 14 bases separated the two germline ends.

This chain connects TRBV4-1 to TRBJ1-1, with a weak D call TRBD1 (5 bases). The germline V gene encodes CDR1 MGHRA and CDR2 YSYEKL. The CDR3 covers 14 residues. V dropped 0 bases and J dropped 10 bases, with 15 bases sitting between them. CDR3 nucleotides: TGCGCCAGCAGCCAAGATCATCGGGGCTCGGGAGCTTTCTTT. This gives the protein CASSQDHRGSGAFF.

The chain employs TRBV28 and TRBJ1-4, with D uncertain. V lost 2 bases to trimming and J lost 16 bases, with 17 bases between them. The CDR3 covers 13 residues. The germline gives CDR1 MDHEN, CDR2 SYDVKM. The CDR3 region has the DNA TGTGCCAGCAGTTTAGATGAGGAAAGGGAAAAGTTTTTT. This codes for CASSLDEEREKFF.

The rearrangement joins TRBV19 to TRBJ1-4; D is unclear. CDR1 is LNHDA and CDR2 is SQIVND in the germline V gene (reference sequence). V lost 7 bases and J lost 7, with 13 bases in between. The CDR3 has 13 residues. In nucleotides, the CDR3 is TGTGCCAGTATGTTTGCGACGGGTGAAAAACTGTTTTTT. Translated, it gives CASMFATGEKLFF.

CDR3 DNA: TGTGCCAGCAGTTACAGGGGGGTGAACACTGAAGCTTTCTTT. It is translated as CASSYRGVNTEAFF. The genes are TRBV6-6 and TRBJ1-1; maybe TRBD1 (6 bases). CDR1 MNHNY and CDR2 SVGAGI come from the germline V gene (reference sequence). The V end was cut by 2 bases, the J end by 0 bases, with 7 bases between. The CDR3 totals 14 residues.